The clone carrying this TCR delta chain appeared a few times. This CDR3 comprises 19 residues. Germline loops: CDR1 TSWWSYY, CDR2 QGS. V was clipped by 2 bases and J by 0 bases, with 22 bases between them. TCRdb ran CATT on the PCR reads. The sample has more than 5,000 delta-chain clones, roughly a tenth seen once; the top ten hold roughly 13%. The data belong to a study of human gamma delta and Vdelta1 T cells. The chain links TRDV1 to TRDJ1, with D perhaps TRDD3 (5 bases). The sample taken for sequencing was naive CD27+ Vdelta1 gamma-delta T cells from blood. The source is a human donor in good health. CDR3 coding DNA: TGTGCTCTTGGGGAAAGGCGGAAGGCCGGGGGCCGACACACCGATAAACTCATCTTT. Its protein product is CALGERRKAGGRHTDKLIF.